This T cell receptor (beta chain) was identified in a study of blood T cell repertoires in COVID-19. This CDR3 has 14 residues. V trimming: 5 bases; J trimming: 7 bases; junction bases outside the gene matches: 6. Germline CDR1 is LNHDA and CDR2 is SQIVND (reference sequence). Libraries were prepared by immunoSEQ multiplex PCR; TCRdb keeps only in-frame clonotypes and omits some of them. The sample includes under 300,000 clones, around 92% of them seen just once. Sequencing was done on a sample of PBMCs or T cells enriched from blood (not recorded which). The TCR was taken from a woman aged 60-75 years who had recovered from COVID-19. The rearrangement joins TRBV19 to TRBJ1-4, with 8 bases lining up with TRBD1. The CDR3 nucleotides read TGTGCCAGTAGTCGTAGACAGGGGACTGAAAAACTGTTTTTT. Translation: CASSRRQGTEKLFF.